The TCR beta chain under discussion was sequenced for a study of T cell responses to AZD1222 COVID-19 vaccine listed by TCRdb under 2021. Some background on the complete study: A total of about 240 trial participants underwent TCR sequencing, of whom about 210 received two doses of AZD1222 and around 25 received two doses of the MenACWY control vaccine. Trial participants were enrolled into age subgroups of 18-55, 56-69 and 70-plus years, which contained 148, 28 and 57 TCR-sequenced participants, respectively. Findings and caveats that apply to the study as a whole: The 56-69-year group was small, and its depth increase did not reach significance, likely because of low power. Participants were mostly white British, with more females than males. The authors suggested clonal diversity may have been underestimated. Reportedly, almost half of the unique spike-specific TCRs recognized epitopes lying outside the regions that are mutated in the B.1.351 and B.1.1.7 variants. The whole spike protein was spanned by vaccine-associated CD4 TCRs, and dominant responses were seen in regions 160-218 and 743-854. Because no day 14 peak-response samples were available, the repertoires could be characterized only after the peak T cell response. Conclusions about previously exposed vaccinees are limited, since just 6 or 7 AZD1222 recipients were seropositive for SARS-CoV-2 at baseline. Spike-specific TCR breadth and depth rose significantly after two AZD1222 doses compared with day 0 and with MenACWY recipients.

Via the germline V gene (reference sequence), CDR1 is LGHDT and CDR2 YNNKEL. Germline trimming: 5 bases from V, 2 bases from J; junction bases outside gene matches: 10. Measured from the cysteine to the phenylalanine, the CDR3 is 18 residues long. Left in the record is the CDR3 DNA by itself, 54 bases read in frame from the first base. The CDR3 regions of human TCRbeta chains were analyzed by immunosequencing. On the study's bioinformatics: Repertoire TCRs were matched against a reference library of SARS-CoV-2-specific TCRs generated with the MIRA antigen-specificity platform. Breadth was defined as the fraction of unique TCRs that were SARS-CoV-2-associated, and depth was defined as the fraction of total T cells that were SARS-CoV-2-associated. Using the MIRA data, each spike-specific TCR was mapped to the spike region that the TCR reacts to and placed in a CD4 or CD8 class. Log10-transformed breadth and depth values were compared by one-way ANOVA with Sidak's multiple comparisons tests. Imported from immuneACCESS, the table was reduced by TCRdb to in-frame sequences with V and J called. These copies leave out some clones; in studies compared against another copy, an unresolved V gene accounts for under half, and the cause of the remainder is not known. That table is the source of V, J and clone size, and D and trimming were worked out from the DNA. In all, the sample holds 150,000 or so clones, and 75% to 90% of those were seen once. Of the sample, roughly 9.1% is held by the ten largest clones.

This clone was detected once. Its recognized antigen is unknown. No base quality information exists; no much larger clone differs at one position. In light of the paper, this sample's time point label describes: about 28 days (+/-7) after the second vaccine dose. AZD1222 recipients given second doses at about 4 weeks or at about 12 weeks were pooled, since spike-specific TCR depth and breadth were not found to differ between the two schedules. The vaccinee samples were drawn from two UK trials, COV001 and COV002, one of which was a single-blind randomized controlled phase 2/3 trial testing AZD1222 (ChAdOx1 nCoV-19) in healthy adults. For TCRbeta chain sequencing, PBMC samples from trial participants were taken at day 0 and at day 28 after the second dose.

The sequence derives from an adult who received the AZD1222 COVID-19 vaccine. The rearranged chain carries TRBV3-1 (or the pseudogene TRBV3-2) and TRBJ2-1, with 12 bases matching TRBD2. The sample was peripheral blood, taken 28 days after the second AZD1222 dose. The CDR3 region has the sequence CASSTTSGSRSTYNEQFF. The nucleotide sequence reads TGTGCCAGCAGCACGACTAGCGGGAGTCGAAGTACCTACAATGAGCAGTTCTTC.